This T cell receptor beta chain was sequenced for a study of blood T cells in healthy people across ages. Using a J-beta primer mix together with a sample-barcoded 5' primer, a second PCR was run for roughly 6 to 12 cycles. In TCRdb, the 5' RACE reads were re-called with MiXCR into one record per CDR3 protein. Among approximately 800,000 distinct CDR3 sequences, roughly 53% were seen once, and the ten largest hold roughly two fifths. Notes on the study in general: Naive T cell percentage by flow cytometry tracked strongly with beta diversity.

Trimming pared 6 bases from V and 4 bases from J, leaving 16 bases between. The CDR3 loop spans 15 amino acids. Ranging in age from about 6 to 95, the donors were healthy Caucasian individuals from Russia. As to this clonotype: Its antigen remains unknown.

The V gene is TRBV12-3 or TRBV12-4, the J gene TRBJ1-3; tentatively, D is TRBD1 (6 bases). What was sequenced was blood. This sequence originates from a man older than 75 in good health. CDR3 amino acids: CASSLYRDSGNTIYF. The CDR3 DNA follows: TGTGCCAGCAGCCTTTACAGGGACTCCGGAAACACCATATATTTT.